These 10 T cell receptor beta chains were all obtained from the same sample, sequenced in a study of cytomegalovirus exposure and HLA in healthy donors. The PCR made use of 60 Vbeta and 13 Jbeta primers. Sequencing was performed with immunoSEQ multiplex PCR; in TCRdb, only in-frame clones are kept and a portion is missing. The data show under 80,000 clones, with about 70% seen just once and 2% to 2.5% held by the top ten. Sample: PBMCs. These receptors originate from a woman aged 25 to 39 in good health and CMV-seronegative.

The chain joins TRBV7-8 to TRBJ2-6; 9 nucleotides align to TRBD1. J was trimmed by 2 bases and V by 4 bases; bases with no gene match: 0. The CDR3 contains 15 residues. Germline V gives CDR1 SGHVS, CDR2 FQNEAQ. As DNA, the CDR3 is TGTGCCAGCAGCTACAGGGGGCCTGGGGCCAACGTCCTGACTTTC. This sequence encodes CASSYRGPGANVLTF. Using reference TRBV7-8 and TRBJ2-6 for the parts outside the CDR3, the full variable domain is GAGVSQSPRYKVAKRGQDVALRCDPISGHVSLFWYQQALGQGPEFLTYFQNEAQLDKSGLPSDRFFAERPEGSVSTLKIQRTQQEDSAVYLCASSYRGPGANVLTFGAGSRLTVL.

This clone has a handful of counts. The chain employs TRBV4-2 and TRBJ1-1; D gene unclear. The CDR3 is made up of 15 amino acids. The germline V and J ends were trimmed by 3 bases and 6 bases, with 17 bases remaining between them. Germline CDR1 is LGHNA and CDR2 is YNFKEQ. CDR3 DNA: TGTGCCAGCAGCCAGGGTGAGGCGCAGAGGGCTGAAGCTTTCTTT. It yields the protein CASSQGEAQRAEAFF.

CDR3 in amino acids: CASSLEGAGLAFF. CDR3 coding DNA: TGTGCCAGCAGCTTAGAAGGTGCAGGACTAGCTTTCTTT. The chain joins TRBV11-3 to TRBJ1-1; unclear D gene. The V and J ends lost 0 bases and 10 bases respectively, with 12 bases between them. The CDR3 covers 13 residues. Per the germline V gene, CDR1 is SGHNT and CDR2 is YENEEA. The whole variable domain, filled in from reference TRBV11-3 and TRBJ1-1, reads EAGVVQSPRYKIIEKKQPVAFWCNPISGHNTLYWYLQNLGQGPELLIRYENEEAVDDSQLPKDRFSAERLKGVDSTLKIQPAELGDSAVYLCASSLEGAGLAFFGQGTRLTVV.

The chain recombines TRBV7-3 with TRBJ2-1; 8 bases are shared with TRBD2. Per the germline V gene, CDR1 is SGHTA and CDR2 is FQGTGA. The CDR3 contains 14 residues. V lost 8 bases to trimming and J lost 7 bases; unmatched junction nucleotides: 10. The CDR3 loop is CASASGLDSNEQFF. The CDR3 DNA follows: TGTGCCAGCGCCTCGGGACTAGACTCTAATGAGCAGTTCTTC.

The chain links TRBV7-9 to TRBJ1-5; D ambiguous. Germline assignment: CDR1 SEHNR and CDR2 FQNEAQ (reference sequence). The V end lost 6 bases, the J end lost 0 bases, and 9 bases lay between the germline ends. This CDR3 has 14 residues. DNA of the CDR3: TGTGCCAGCAGTCCCACAGCTAGCAATCAGCCCCAGCATTTT. The encoded protein is CASSPTASNQPQHF.

V and J are TRBV6-4 and TRBJ1-5; TRBD1 aligns across 7 bases. CDR1 and CDR2 from the germline V gene are MRHNA and SNTAGT. This CDR3 is built from 15 residues. V trimming: 4 bases; J trimming: 6 bases; junction bases outside the gene matches: 9. CDR3 residues: CASSASQTGTQPQHF. CDR3 DNA: TGTGCCAGCAGTGCTTCCCAGACAGGGACTCAGCCCCAGCATTTT.

V gene TRBV27 combines with J gene TRBJ1-6, with TRBD1 matching over 7 bases. Looked up from germline, CDR1 is MNHEY and CDR2 is SMNVEV (reference sequence). The junction had 10 bases not matched to a gene; V was cut back by 1 base and J by 10 bases. The CDR3 has 16 residues. CDR3 protein: CASSLFSLDRASPLHF. The DNA for the CDR3 is TGTGCCAGCAGTTTATTCTCCCTTGACAGGGCGTCACCCCTCCACTTT.

A word on this clone: The CDR3 end shows no conserved phenylalanine or tryptophan, and so a read error is likely. The chain has TRBV30 and TRBJ1-1; the match to TRBD1 covers 8 bases. Germline values: CDR1 GTSNPN, CDR2 SVGIG (reference sequence). The CDR3 loop spans 14 amino acids. V lost 3 bases and J lost 3; bases outside the gene matches: 6. CDR3 coding DNA: TGTGCCTGGAGCTCGACAGGGGTGTACACTGAAGCTTTCCTT. This gives the protein CAWSSTGVYTEAFL.

J is TRBJ1-2 and V is TRBV2; 10 positions match TRBD1. The J segment lost 4 bases and the V segment lost 5 bases, leaving 7 bases of the junction unmatched. This CDR3 has 15 amino acids. The germline gives CDR1 SNHLY, CDR2 FYNNEI. This chain's CDR3 is CASSPRTGGSYGYTF. CDR3 DNA: TGTGCCAGCAGTCCCCGGACAGGGGGGAGCTATGGCTACACCTTC.

The chain couples TRBV19 to TRBJ2-5; 8 bases are a match to TRBD1. The CDR3 has 15 amino acids. The trim removed 4 bases at V and 5 bases at J, leaving 9 bases unmatched. Looked up from germline, CDR1 is LNHDA and CDR2 is SQIVND (reference sequence). The CDR3: CASSTPQGAGETQYF. The CDR3, as DNA: TGTGCCAGTAGTACCCCCCAGGGGGCTGGGGAGACCCAGTACTTC.